This TCR beta chain appears in the sequencing data of a study of blood T cell repertoires in COVID-19. As for the study in general: The United States, Italy and Spain supplied acute and convalescent COVID-19 samples.

This clone was counted once. In the original workflow: The assay estimated nucleated cells by amplifying reference gene primers. TCRdb keeps only in-frame clones here, not all; method: immunoSEQ multiplex PCR. V and J calls and clone size follow that table, whereas D and trimming were derived from the DNA. The data hold more than 10,000 clones, with about 76% observed a single time. The clonotype was recovered from a woman of 80 years or more with acute or convalescent COVID-19. The sample taken for sequencing was peripheral blood.

CDR3 nucleotide sequence: TGTGCCAGCAGCTTAGCTAGCGGGGACCTCTACGAGCAGTACTTC. It codes for CASSLASGDLYEQYF. The J gene is TRBJ2-7, the V gene TRBV7-2; TRBD2 matches 8 bases. Per germline, CDR1 SGHTA and CDR2 FQGNSA. The CDR3 extends over 15 amino acids. V shed 0 bases, J shed 3 bases, and the junction held 4 bases outside the gene matches. The full variable domain, its missing parts supplied by reference TRBV7-2 and TRBJ2-7, is GAGVSQSPSNKVTEKGKDVELRCDPISGHTALYWYRQSLGQGLEFLIYFQGNSAPDKSGLPSDRFSAERTGGSVSTLTIQRTQQEDSAVYLCASSLASGDLYEQYFGPGTRLTVT.